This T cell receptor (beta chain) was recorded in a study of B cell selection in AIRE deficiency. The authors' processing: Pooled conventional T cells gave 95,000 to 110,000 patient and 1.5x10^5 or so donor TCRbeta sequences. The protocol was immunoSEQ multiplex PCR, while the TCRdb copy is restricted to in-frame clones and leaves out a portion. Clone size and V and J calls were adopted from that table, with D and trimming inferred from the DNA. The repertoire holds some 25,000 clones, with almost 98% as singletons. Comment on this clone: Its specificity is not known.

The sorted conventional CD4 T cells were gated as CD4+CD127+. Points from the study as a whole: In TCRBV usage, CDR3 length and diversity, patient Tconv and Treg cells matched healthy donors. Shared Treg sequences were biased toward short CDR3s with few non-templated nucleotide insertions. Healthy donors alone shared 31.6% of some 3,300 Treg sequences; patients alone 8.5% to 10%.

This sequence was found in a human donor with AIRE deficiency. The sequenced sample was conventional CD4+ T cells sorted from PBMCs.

CDR3 DNA: TGCAGCGTCCGGACTAGCGGGAGGCCGGGGCAGTTCTTC. It is translated as CSVRTSGRPGQFF. V usage is TRBV29-1 and J usage is TRBJ2-1, with TRBD2 identical over 14 bases. V dropped 6 bases and J dropped 12; count of bases not matched to a gene: 7. CDR1 is SQVTM, CDR2 ANQGSEA, per germline. CDR3 length equals 13 residues.